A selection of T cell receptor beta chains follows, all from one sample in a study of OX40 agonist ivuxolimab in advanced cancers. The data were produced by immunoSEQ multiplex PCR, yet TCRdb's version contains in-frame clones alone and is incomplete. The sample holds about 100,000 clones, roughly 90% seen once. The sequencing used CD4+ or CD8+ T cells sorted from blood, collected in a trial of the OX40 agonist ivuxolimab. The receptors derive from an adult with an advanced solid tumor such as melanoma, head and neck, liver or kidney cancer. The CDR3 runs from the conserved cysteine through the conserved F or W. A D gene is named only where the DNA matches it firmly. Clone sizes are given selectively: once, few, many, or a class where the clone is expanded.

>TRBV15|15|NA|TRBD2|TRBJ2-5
TGTGCCACCAGCAGGTCAGCGGGGGTCCAAGAGACCCAGTACTTC
CATSRSAGVQETQYF
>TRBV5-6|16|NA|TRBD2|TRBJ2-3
TGTGCCAGCAGCCGTCGTGGGACTAGCGGTACAGATACGCAGTATTTT
CASSRRGTSGTDTQYF
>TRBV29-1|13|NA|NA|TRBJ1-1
TGCAGCGTCTCGATTCGCGGTAGCACTGAAGCTTTCTTT
CSVSIRGSTEAFF
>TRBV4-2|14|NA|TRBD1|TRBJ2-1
TGTGCCAGCAGCCAGGGTTTCGACAGGGAAGAGCAGTTCTTC
CASSQGFDREEQFF
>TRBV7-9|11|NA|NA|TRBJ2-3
TGTGCCAGCAGCTTAACAGATACGCAGTATTTT
CASSLTDTQYF
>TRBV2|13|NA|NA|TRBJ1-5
TGTGCCAGCAGGCAGGGGATGGGTCAGCCCCAGCATTTT
CASRQGMGQPQHF
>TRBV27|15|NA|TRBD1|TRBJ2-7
TGTGCCAGCAGTTCCGGAGACCGGGACAGCCACGAGCAGTACTTC
CASSSGDRDSHEQYF
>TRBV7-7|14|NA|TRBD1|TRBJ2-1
TGTGCTAGCAGTAATCGACAGGGGGCCGGTGAGCAGTTCTTC
CASSNRQGAGEQFF
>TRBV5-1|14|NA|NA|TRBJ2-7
TGCGCCAGCAGCCCCCGGGGCCTCTCAACCGAGCAGTACTTC
CASSPRGLSTEQYF
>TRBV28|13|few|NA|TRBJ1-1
TGTGCCAGCAGCCCGGGACACCCCACTGAAGCTTTCTTT
CASSPGHPTEAFF
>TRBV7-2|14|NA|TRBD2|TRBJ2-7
TGTGCCAGCAGCTTCGGGACTAGGACATACGAGCAGTACTTC
CASSFGTRTYEQYF
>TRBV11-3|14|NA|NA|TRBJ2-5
TGTGCCAGCAGCTTAGACATCTCCTTGGAGACCCAGTACTTC
CASSLDISLETQYF
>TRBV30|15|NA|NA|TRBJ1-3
TGTGCCTGGAGTACCCCGGACAGCTCTGGGGCACCCATATATTTT
CAWSTPDSSGAPIYF
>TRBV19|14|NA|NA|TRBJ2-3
TGTGCCAGTAGTATTTGGGGAGGAACAGATACGCAGTATTTT
CASSIWGGTDTQYF
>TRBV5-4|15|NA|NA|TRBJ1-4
TGTGCCAGCAGCTTCGGGGGGGCAAGGGATGAAAAACTGTTTTTT
CASSFGGARDEKLFF